The present T cell receptor beta chain was sequenced within a study of blood T cells in healthy people across ages. Total RNA, at least 5.5 micrograms per sample, came from PBMCs. Worth noting for this clonotype: Its matching antigen is unknown.

The CDR3 spans 15 residues. The ends were cut back, 5 bases at V and 6 bases at J, with 19 bases in the middle. CDR1 is PRHDT and CDR2 is FYEKMQ in the germline V gene (reference sequence). A second PCR of roughly 6 to 12 cycles used a sample-barcoded 5' primer and a J-beta primer mix. One entry per CDR3 protein results from TCRdb running MiXCR on the 5' RACE reads. The profile covers roughly 720,000 distinct CDR3 sequences, with approximately 53% appearing a single time and around 40% taken by the ten largest. Whole-study results and caveats: Roughly linearly, TCR beta diversity per million T cells fell as age increased. Versus aged donors, long-lived donors had higher diversity and more naive CD4+ cells.

The source of this sequence is a man older than 75 in good health. This chain links TRBV13 with TRBJ1-2; no definite D call. Sequenced sample: blood. The CDR3 region has the DNA TGTGCCAGCAGCCCGAGGAGGACCGCCGACAATGGCTACACCTTC. It translates to CASSPRRTADNGYTF.